The 10 T cell receptor beta chains below were found in one sample sequenced in a study of cytomegalovirus exposure and HLA in healthy donors. The PCR used 60 Vbeta and 13 Jbeta primers. Here immunoSEQ multiplex PCR was the method, and the copy in TCRdb shows in-frame clones only, minus some. Of about 270,000 clones listed, roughly 70% were seen once; the top ten hold about 2.2%. The sequencing sample was made of PBMCs. The receptor set was obtained from a female donor in good health and CMV-seronegative.

The V gene is TRBV11-2, the J gene TRBJ1-4; D gene unclear. Germline CDR1 is SGHAT and CDR2 is FQNNGV. This CDR3 region has 18 residues. Trimming cost V 1 base and J 8 bases, with 23 bases left between them. Written as DNA, the CDR3 is TGTGCCAGCAGCTTAGGCCCGGGTTTCGGGGTCGGCGTGGAAAAACTGTTTTTT. Encoded protein: CASSLGPGFGVGVEKLFF. The complete variable domain, with remaining parts taken from reference TRBV11-2 and TRBJ1-4, reads EAGVAQSPRYKIIEKRQSVAFWCNPISGHATLYWYQQILGQGPKLLIQFQNNGVVDDSQLPKDRFSAERLKGVDSTLKIQPAKLEDSAVYLCASSLGPGFGVGVEKLFFGSGTQLSVL.

CDR3 DNA: TGTGCCAGCGGAACAGGGGAATTCTCCTACGAGCAGTACTTC. It is translated as CASGTGEFSYEQYF. The chain joins TRBV5-4 to TRBJ2-7; 7 bases agree with TRBD1. The V and J ends lost 7 bases and 0 bases, in that order; junction bases with no gene match: 7. CDR3 length equals 14 residues. Germline values: CDR1 SGHNT, CDR2 YYREEE (reference sequence).

This chain joins TRBV7-2 and TRBJ2-7; the match to TRBD2 covers 12 bases. The CDR3 has 15 residues. The V gene's germline CDR1 is SGHTA and CDR2 FQGNSA. V lost 5 bases, J lost 3 bases, and 5 bases stayed unmatched. CDR3 in amino acids: CASSVTSGRHYEQYF. CDR3 nucleotides: TGTGCCAGCAGCGTAACTAGCGGGAGGCACTACGAGCAGTACTTC.

The gene calls are TRBV2 and TRBJ2-5; D remains unclear. The tail of the sequence fits TRBJ2-7 better, so the J call may be wrong. The CDR3 covers 13 residues. Germline CDR1 is SNHLY and CDR2 is FYNNEI. CDR3 nucleotide sequence: TGTGCCAGCCGCTCCTCCGGTCCCTACGAGCAGTACTTC. Its translation is CASRSSGPYEQYF.

The chain is built from TRBV6-1 and TRBJ2-1; the D gene is possibly TRBD1 (5 bases). The CDR3 has 11 residues. Germline loops: CDR1 MNHNS, CDR2 SASEGT. With 6 bases removed from V and 8 bases from J, the gap between germline ends came to 8 bases. As DNA, the CDR3 is TGTGCCAGCAGCCCCAGGGATGAGCAGTTCTTC. Translation: CASSPRDEQFF.

V usage is TRBV5-1 and J usage is TRBJ1-3; tentatively, D is TRBD1 (5 bases). The germline V gene encodes CDR1 SGHRS and CDR2 YFSETQ. The CDR3 covers 14 residues. Deletions cut 0 bases from V and 2 bases from J, with 6 bases between. In nucleotides, the CDR3 is TGCGCCAGCAGCTTGGGGGGGGCTGGAAACACCATATATTTT. It yields the protein CASSLGGAGNTIYF.

The J gene is TRBJ2-1, the V gene TRBV5-1; 10 bases align to TRBD2. This CDR3 has 16 residues. V gave up 4 bases and J gave up 9 bases; unmatched junction bases: 13. Germline V CDR1 and CDR2: SGHRS, YFSETQ. The CDR3 region is CASSQSQREGLGEQFF. As DNA, the CDR3 is TGCGCCAGCAGCCAATCCCAGCGGGAGGGCCTGGGTGAGCAGTTCTTC.

This sequence joins TRBV15 and TRBJ2-1; 14 bases map to TRBD2. Germline lookup yields CDR1 LNHNV and CDR2 YYDKDF (reference sequence). The ends lost 5 bases at V and 7 bases at J; junction bases unmatched: 7. The CDR3 runs to 16 residues. This chain's CDR3 is CATSPEGTSGRNEQFF. CDR3 DNA sequence: TGTGCCACCAGCCCCGAGGGGACTAGCGGGAGAAATGAGCAGTTCTTC. Together with reference TRBV15 and TRBJ2-1, the CDR3 gives the full variable domain: DAMVIQNPRYQVTQFGKPVTLSCSQTLNHNVMYWYQQKSSQAPKLLFHYYDKDFNNEADTPDNFQSRRPNTSFCFLDIRSPGLGDTAMYLCATSPEGTSGRNEQFFGPGTRLTVL.

This chain links TRBV28 with TRBJ2-7, with 12 bases fitting TRBD2. Trimming cost V 4 bases and J 5 bases; bases outside gene matches: 9. Germline-derived CDR1 and CDR2 are MDHEN and SYDVKM. The CDR3 totals 16 residues. CDR3 coding DNA: TGTGCCAGCAGTTCCGCCGGACTAGCGGGGTACAACGAGCAGTACTTC. It is translated as CASSSAGLAGYNEQYF.

The V and J genes are TRBV6-5 and TRBJ2-4; the D gene is possibly TRBD1 (5 bases). CDR1 MNHEY and CDR2 SVGAGI come from the germline V gene. The CDR3 contains 16 residues. Trimming shortened V by 2 bases and J by 0 bases, and 11 bases separated the two germline ends. CDR3 coding DNA: TGTGCCAGCAGTTACGGGGCTGTCCTAGCCAAAAACATTCAGTACTTC. This translates into CASSYGAVLAKNIQYF.